This entry features one T cell receptor beta chain sequence. The data derive from a study of blood T cell repertoires in COVID-19. Study-level background: Samples representing acute and convalescent COVID-19 were sourced from the United States, Italy and Spain. From T cells, B-cell-depleted T cells, or PBMCs came the material, which was cDNA or gDNA.

Under the authors' procedure: For nucleated cells, counts were estimated from reference gene primer amplification. Here immunoSEQ multiplex PCR was the method, and the copy in TCRdb shows in-frame clones only, minus some. From that table come the V and J calls and clone size; the DNA was used to work out D and trimming. The top ten hold roughly 6.8% of the sample, which has about 63,000 clones, 83% seen once. This receptor was obtained from a human donor in a cohort sampled during active COVID-19. Sequenced input: peripheral blood.

The CDR3 nucleotides are TGTGCCAGCAGCCCAGCCAGGGAGCAGTTCTTC. It is translated as CASSPAREQFF. The V call is TRBV7-9, the J call TRBJ2-1; no clear D. V was shortened by 5 bases and J by 10 bases, with 9 bases between the two germline ends. CDR3 length equals 11 residues. Germline values: CDR1 SEHNR, CDR2 FQNEAQ (reference sequence).